The 9 T cell receptor beta chains given below trace back to one sample, sequenced in a study of blood T cell repertoires in COVID-19. Generated by immunoSEQ multiplex PCR, the TCRdb table keeps only in-frame clones and is missing some. This table has about 68,000 clones, more than 70% appearing once. Sequencing used peripheral blood. The receptors come from a man aged 50 or older with active COVID-19.

This rearrangement joins TRBV6-5 to TRBJ2-1, with TRBD2 matching 7 bases. Trimming took 5 bases from V and 6 from J; bases not matched to a gene: 13. The CDR3 sequence is 16 residues long. Germline V gene data show CDR1 as MNHEY and CDR2 as SVGAGI. The DNA of the CDR3 is TGTGCCAGCAGTAACTACGGGGGAGGGGTCGTCAATGAGCAGTTCTTC. Amino acid sequence: CASSNYGGGVVNEQFF.

The V and J genes are TRBV5-1 and TRBJ2-2; no definite D call. The CDR3 contains 15 residues. V was trimmed by 7 bases and J by 1 base, leaving 14 bases between them. Per the germline V gene, CDR1 is SGHRS and CDR2 is YFSETQ. CDR3 coding DNA: TGCGCCAGCTCCGAGGCGGTGGGGAACACCGGGGAGCTGTTTTTT. Translating gives CASSEAVGNTGELFF. Supplemented by reference TRBV5-1 and TRBJ2-2, the full variable domain reads KAGVTQTPRYLIKTRGQQVTLSCSPISGHRSVSWYQQTPGQGLQFLFEYFSETQRNKGNFPGRFSGRQFSNSRSEMNVSTLELGDSALYLCASSEAVGNTGELFFGEGSRLTVL.

V gene TRBV6-2 or TRBV6-3 combines with J gene TRBJ2-1; 8 bases are shared with TRBD2. Losses at the gene ends were 2 bases for V and 3 bases for J; bases not matched to a gene: 12. This CDR3 contains 18 residues. Germline loops: CDR1 MNHEY, CDR2 SVGEGT. CDR3 residues: CASSYPTYRGGDYNEQFF. CDR3 coding DNA: TGTGCCAGCAGTTACCCCACCTATCGGGGGGGAGACTACAATGAGCAGTTCTTC.

V gene TRBV19 combines with J gene TRBJ1-6; possibly TRBD1 for D (6 bases). This CDR3 spans 15 amino acids. Trimming removed 6 bases from V and 1 base from J, with 10 bases in between. The V gene's germline CDR1 is LNHDA and CDR2 SQIVND (reference sequence). Here the CDR3 reads CASRQGVSYNSPLHF. For the CDR3, the DNA is TGTGCCAGTAGACAGGGAGTGTCCTATAATTCACCCCTCCACTTT.

The rearrangement uses TRBV5-1 and TRBJ2-1, with 12 bases matching TRBD1. V lost 7 bases, J lost 10 bases, and 9 bases stayed unmatched. The CDR3 runs to 14 residues. Per germline, CDR1 SGHRS and CDR2 YFSETQ. CDR3 sequence: CASLAGTGGREQFF. CDR3 DNA: TGCGCCAGCTTGGCCGGGACAGGGGGCAGAGAGCAGTTCTTC.

The chain is built from TRBV3-1 (or the pseudogene TRBV3-2) and TRBJ1-1; no firm D call. Trimming took 3 bases from V and 1 from J, leaving 6 bases between them. The CDR3 spans 13 residues. CDR1 is LGHDT and CDR2 is YNNKEL in the germline V gene (reference sequence). CDR3 loop: CASSQRRNTEAFF. As DNA, the CDR3 is TGTGCCAGCAGCCAGCGGAGGAACACTGAAGCTTTCTTT.

This chain connects TRBV6-4 to TRBJ2-7; 12 nucleotides match TRBD1. Looked up from germline, CDR1 is MRHNA and CDR2 is SNTAGT. CDR3 length equals 19 residues. V lost 5 bases to trimming and J lost 4 bases; unmatched junction nucleotides: 18. CDR3 nucleotides: TGTGCCAGCAGTCCGACTCGACTCGGACCGGGACAGGGGGCATACGAGCAGTACTTC. Encoded protein: CASSPTRLGPGQGAYEQYF.

The chain couples TRBV4-1 to TRBJ2-2, with a weak D call TRBD1 (5 bases). The CDR3 is made up of 15 amino acids. V lost 3 bases to trimming and J lost 2 bases, with 10 bases between them. CDR1 is MGHRA, CDR2 YSYEKL, per germline. The CDR3 DNA is TGCGCCAGCAGCCATGGGGCCCCCAACACCGGGGAGCTGTTTTTT. It translates to CASSHGAPNTGELFF.

This rearrangement joins TRBV4-3 to TRBJ2-5; 8 bases map to TRBD2. J lost 5 bases, V lost 1 base, and 6 bases had no gene match. The length of the CDR3 is 15 residues. Germline lookup yields CDR1 LGHNA and CDR2 YSLEER. The CDR3 sequence: CASSQAGGLGETQYF. The CDR3 nucleotides are TGCGCCAGCAGCCAAGCGGGGGGGCTAGGGGAGACCCAGTACTTC.